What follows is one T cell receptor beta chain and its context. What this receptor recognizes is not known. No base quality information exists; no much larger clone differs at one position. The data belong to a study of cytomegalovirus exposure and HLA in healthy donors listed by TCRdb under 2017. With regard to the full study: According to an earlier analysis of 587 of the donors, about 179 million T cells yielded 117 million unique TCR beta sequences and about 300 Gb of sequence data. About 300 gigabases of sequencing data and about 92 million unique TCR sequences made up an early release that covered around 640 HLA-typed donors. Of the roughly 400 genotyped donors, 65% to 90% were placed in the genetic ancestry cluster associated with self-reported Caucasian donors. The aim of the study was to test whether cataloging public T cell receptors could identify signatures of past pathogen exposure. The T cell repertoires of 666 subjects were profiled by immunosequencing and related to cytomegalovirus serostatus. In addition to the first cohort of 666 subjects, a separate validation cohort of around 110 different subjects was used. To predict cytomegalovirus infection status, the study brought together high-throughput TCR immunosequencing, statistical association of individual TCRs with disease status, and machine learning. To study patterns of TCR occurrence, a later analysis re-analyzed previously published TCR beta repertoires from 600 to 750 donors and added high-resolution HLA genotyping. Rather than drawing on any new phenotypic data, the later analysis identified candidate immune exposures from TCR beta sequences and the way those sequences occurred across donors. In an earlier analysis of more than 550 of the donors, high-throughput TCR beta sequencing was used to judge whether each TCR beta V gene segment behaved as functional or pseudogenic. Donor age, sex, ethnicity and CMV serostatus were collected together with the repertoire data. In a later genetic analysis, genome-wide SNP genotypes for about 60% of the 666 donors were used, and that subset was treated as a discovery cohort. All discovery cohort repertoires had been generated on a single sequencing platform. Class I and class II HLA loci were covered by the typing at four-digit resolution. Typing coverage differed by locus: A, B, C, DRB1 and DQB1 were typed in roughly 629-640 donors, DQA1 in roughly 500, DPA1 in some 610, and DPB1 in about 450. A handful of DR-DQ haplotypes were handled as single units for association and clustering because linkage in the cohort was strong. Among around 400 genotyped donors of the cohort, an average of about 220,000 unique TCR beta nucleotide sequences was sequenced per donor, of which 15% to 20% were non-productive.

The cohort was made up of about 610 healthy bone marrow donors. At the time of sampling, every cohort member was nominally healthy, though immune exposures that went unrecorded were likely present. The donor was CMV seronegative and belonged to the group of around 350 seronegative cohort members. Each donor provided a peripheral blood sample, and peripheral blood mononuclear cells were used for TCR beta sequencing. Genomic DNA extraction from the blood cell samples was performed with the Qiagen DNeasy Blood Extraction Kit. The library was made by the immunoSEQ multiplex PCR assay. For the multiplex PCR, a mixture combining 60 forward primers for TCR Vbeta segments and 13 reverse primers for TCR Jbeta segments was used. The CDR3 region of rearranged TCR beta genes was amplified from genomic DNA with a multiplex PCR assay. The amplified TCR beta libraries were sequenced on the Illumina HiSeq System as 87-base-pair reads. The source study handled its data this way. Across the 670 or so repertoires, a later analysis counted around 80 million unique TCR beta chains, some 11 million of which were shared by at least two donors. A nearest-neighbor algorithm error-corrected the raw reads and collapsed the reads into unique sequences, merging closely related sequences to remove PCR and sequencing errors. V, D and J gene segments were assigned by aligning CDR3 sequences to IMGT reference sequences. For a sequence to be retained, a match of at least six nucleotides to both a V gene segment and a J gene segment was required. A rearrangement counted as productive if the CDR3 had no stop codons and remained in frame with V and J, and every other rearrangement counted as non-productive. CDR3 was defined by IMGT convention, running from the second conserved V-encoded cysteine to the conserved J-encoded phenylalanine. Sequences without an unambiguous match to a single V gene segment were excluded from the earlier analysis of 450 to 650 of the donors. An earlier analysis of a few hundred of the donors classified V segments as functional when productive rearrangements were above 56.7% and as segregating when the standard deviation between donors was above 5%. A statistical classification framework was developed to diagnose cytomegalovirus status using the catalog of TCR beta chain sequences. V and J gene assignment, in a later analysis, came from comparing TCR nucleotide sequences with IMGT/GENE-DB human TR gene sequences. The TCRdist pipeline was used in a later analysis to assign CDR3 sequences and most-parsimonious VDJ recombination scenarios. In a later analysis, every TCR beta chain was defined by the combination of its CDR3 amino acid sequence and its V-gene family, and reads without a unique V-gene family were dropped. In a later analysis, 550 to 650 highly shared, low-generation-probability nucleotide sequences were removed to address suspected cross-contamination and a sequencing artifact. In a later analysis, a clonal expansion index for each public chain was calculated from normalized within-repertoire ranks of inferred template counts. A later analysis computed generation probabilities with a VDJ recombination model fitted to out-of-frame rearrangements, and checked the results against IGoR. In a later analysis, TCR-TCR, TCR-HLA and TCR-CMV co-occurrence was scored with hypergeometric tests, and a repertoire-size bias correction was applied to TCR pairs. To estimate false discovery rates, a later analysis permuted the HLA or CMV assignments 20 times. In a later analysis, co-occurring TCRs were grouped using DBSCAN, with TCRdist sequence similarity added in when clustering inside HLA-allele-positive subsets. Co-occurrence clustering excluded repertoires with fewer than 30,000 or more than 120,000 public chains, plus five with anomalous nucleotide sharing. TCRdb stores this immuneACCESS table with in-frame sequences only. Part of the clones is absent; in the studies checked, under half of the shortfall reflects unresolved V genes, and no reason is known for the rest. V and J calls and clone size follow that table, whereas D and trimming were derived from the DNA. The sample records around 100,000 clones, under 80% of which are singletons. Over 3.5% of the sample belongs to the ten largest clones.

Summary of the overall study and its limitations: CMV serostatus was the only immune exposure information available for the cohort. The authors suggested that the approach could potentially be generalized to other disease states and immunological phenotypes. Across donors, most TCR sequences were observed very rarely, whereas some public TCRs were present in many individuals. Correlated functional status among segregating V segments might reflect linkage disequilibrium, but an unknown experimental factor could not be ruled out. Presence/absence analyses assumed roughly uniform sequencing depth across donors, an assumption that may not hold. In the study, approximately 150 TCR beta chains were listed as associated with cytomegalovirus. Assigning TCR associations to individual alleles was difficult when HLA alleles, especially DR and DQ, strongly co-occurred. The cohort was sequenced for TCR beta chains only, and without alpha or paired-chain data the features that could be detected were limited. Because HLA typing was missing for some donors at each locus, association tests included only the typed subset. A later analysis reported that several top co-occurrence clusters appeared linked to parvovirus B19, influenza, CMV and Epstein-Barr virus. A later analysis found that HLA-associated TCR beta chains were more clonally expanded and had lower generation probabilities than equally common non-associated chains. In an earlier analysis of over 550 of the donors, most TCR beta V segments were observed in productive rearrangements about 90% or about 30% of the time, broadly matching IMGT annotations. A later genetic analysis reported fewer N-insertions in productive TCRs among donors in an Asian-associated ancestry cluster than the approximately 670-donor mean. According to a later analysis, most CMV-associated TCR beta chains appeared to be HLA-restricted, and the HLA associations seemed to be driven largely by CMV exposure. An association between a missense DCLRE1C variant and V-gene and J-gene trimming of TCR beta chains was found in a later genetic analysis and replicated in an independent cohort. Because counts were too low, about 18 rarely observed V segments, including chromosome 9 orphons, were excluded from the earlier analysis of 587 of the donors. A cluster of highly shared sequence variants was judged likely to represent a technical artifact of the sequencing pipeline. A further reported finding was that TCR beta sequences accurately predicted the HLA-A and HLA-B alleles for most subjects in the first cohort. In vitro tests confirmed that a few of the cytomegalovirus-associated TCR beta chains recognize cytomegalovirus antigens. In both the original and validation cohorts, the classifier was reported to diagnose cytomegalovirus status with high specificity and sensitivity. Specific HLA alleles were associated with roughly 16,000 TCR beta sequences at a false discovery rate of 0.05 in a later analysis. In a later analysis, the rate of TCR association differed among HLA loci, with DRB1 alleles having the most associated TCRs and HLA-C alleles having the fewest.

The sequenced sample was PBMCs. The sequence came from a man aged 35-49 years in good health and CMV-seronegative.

The encoded CDR3 is CASSLAGVSGANVLTF. The bases are TGCGCCAGCAGCTTGGCCGGGGTCTCTGGGGCCAACGTCCTGACTTTC. This receptor chain uses TRBV5-1 and TRBJ2-6; a weak D assignment points to TRBD2 (5 bases agree). CDR1 and CDR2 are drawn from the germline V gene: SGHRS, YFSETQ. The junction carries 7 bases between V and J, which are trimmed by 0 bases and 0 bases respectively. The CDR3 sequence holds 16 residues, the cysteine and phenylalanine included. Only the CDR3 portion is preserved as DNA: 48 bases, with reading frame beginning at the first base.